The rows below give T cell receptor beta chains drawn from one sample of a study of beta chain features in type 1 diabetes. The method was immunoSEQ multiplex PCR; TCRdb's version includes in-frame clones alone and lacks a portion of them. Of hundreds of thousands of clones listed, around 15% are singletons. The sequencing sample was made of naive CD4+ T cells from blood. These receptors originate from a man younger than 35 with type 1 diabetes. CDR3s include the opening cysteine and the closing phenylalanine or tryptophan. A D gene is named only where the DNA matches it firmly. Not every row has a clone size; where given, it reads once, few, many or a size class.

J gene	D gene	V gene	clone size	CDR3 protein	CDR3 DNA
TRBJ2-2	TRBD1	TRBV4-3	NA	CASRKRQGVIDTGELFF	TGCGCCAGCAGGAAGAGACAGGGAGTCATCGACACCGGGGAGCTGTTTTTT
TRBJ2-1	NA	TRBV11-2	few	CASSEGKGQALYNEQFF	TGTGCCAGCAGCGAGGGGAAGGGGCAGGCCCTTTACAATGAGCAGTTCTTC
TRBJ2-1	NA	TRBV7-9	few	CASSLNREEQFF	TGTGCCAGCAGCTTAAATAGAGAGGAGCAGTTCTTC
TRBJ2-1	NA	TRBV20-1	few	CSASRLFF	TGCAGTGCTAGTAGGTTGTTCTTC
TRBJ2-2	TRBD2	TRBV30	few	CAWNRWTGGAGELFF	TGTGCCTGGAACCGCTGGACGGGAGGGGCCGGGGAGCTGTTTTTT
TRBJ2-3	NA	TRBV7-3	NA	CASSLGLDTQYF	TGTGCCAGCAGCTTAGGATTGGATACGCAGTATTTT
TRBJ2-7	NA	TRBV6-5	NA	CASSYSIRGDEQYF	TGTGCCAGCAGTTACTCGATAAGGGGGGACGAGCAGTACTTC
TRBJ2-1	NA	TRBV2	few	CASQLVRNGNEQFF	TGTGCCAGCCAACTAGTCCGAAATGGCAATGAGCAGTTCTTC
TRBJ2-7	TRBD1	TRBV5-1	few	CASSTQGKYYEQYF	TGCGCCAGCAGCACACAGGGGAAGTACTACGAGCAGTACTTC
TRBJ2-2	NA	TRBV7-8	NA	CASRRGRGQNTGELFF	TGTGCCAGCAGGAGGGGCAGGGGTCAGAACACCGGGGAGCTGTTTTTT